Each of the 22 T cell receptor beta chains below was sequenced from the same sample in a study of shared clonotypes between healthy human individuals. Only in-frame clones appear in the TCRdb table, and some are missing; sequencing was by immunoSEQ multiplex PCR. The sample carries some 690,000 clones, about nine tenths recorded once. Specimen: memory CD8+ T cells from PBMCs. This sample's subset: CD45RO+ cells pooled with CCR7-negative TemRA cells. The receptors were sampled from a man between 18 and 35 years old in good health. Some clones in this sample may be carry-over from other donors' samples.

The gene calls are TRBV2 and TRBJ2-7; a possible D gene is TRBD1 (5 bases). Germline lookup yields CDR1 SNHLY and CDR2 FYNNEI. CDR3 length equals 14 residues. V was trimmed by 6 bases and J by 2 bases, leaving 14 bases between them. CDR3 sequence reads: CASRGRSLPYEQYF. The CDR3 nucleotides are TGTGCCAGCAGGGGGCGGAGTCTCCCCTACGAGCAGTACTTC. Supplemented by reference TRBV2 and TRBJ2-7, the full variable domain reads EPEVTQTPSHQVTQMGQEVILRCVPISNHLYFYWYRQILGQKVEFLVSFYNNEISEKSEIFDDQFSVERPDGSNFTLKIRSTKLEDSAMYFCASRGRSLPYEQYFGPGTRLTVT.

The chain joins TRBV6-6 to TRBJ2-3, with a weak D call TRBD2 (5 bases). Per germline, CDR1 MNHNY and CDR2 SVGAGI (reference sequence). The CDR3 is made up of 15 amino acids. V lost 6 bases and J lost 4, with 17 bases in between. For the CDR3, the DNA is TGTGCCAGCAGCGCTGGAGGAAATAACCCAGATACGCAGTATTTT. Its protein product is CASSAGGNNPDTQYF.

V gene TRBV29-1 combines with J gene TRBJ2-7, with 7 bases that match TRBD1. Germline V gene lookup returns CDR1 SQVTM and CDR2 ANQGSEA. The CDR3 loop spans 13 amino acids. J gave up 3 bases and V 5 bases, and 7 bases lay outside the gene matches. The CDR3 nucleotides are TGCAGCGTTTTTGGACAGGAAAGCTACGAGCAGTACTTC. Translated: CSVFGQESYEQYF.

The chain's CDR3 is CASSFGLAGVIYEQYF. Written as DNA, the CDR3 is TGTGCCAGCAGCTTTGGACTAGCGGGAGTTATCTACGAGCAGTACTTC. The V and J genes are TRBV7-2 and TRBJ2-7; 13 nucleotides match TRBD2. The CDR3 is 16 amino acids. V gave up 3 bases and J gave up 3 bases; unmatched junction bases: 5. Germline CDR1 is SGHTA and CDR2 is FQGNSA.

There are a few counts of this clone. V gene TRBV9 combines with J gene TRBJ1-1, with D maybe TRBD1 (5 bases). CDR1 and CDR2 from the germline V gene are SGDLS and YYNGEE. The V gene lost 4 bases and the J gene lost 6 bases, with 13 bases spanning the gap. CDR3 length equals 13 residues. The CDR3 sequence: CASSPRGAAEAFF. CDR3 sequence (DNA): TGTGCCAGCAGCCCACGAGGGGCGGCTGAAGCTTTCTTT.

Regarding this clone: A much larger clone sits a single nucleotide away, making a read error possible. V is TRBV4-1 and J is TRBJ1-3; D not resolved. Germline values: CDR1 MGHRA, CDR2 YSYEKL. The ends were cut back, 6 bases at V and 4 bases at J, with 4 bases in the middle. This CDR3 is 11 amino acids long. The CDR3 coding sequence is TGCGCCAGCAGGGGGGGAAACACCATATATTTT. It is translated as CASRGGNTIYF.

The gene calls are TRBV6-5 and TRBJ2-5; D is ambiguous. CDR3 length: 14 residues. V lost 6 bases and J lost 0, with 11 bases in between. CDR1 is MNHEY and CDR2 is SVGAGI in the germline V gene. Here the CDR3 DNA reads TGTGCCAGCAGCCCCTTTAGGAACCAAGAGACCCAGTACTTC. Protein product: CASSPFRNQETQYF.

Written as DNA, the CDR3 is TGTGCCAGCAGTGAACTGTACAATGAGCAGTTCTTC. Encoded protein: CASSELYNEQFF. The chain links TRBV6-1 to TRBJ2-1, with D uncertain. The CDR3 length is 12 residues. The V gene's germline CDR1 is MNHNS and CDR2 SASEGT. V shed 2 bases and J shed 4 bases, with 3 bases lying between them.

CDR3 coding DNA: TGTGCCAGCAGGGCCGGCGGGGCGGAAAGATACAATGAGCAGTTCTTC. Protein product: CASRAGGAERYNEQFF. The chain combines TRBV5-4 with TRBJ2-1; D may be TRBD2 (6 bases). Germline V gives CDR1 SGHNT, CDR2 YYREEE (reference sequence). The CDR3 totals 16 residues. V was pared by 5 bases and J by 4 bases, with 19 bases between.

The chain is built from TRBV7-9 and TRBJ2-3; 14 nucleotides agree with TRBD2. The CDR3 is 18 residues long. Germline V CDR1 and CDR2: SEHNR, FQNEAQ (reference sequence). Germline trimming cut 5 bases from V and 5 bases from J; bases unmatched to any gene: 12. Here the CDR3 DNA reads TGTGCCAGCAGCCCGGGGGCGGGACTAGCGGGAGCGGGAGATACGCAGTATTTT. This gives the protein CASSPGAGLAGAGDTQYF.

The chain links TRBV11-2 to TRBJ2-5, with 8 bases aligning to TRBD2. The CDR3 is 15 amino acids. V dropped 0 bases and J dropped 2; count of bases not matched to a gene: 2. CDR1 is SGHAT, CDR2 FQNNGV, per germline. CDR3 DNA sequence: TGTGCCAGCAGCTTAGATCCGGGGGGGCAAGAGACCCAGTACTTC. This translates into CASSLDPGGQETQYF.

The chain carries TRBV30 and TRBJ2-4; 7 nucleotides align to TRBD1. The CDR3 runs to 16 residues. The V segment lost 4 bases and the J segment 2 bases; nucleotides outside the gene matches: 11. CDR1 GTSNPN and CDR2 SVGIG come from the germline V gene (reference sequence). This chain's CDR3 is CAWTETGYLTKNIQYF. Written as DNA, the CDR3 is TGTGCCTGGACGGAGACAGGGTATTTGACCAAAAACATTCAGTACTTC.

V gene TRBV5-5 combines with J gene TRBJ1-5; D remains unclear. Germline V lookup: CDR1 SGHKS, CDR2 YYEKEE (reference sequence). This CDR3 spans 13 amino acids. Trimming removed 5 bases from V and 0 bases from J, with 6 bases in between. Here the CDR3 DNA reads TGTGCCAGCAGTAGTTATAGCAATCAGCCCCAGCATTTT. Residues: CASSSYSNQPQHF. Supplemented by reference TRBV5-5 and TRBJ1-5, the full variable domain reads DAGVTQSPTHLIKTRGQQVTLRCSPISGHKSVSWYQQVLGQGPQFIFQYYEKEERGRGNFPDRFSARQFPNYSSELNVNALLLGDSALYLCASSSYSNQPQHFGDGTRLSIL.

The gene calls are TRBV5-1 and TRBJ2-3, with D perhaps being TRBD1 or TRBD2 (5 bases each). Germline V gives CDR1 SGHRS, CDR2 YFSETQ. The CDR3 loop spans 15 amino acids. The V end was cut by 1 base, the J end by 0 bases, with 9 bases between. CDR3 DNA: TGCGCCAGCAGCTTGTACGGGGCTAGCACAGATACGCAGTATTTT. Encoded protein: CASSLYGASTDTQYF.

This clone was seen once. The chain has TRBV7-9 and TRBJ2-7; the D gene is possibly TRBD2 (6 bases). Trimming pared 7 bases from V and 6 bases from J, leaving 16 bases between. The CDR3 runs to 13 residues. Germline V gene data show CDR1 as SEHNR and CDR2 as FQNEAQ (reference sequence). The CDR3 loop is CASTVGGVLEQYF. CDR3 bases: TGTGCCAGCACCGTCGGGGGAGTCCTCGAGCAGTACTTC.

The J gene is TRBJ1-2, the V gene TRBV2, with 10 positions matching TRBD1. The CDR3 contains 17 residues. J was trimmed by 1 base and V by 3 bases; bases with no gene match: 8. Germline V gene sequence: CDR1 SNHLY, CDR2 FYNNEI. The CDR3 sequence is CASSERQGATLNYGYTF. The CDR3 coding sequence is TGTGCCAGCAGTGAGCGACAGGGGGCAACCCTTAACTATGGCTACACCTTC. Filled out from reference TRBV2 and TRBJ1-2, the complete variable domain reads EPEVTQTPSHQVTQMGQEVILRCVPISNHLYFYWYRQILGQKVEFLVSFYNNEISEKSEIFDDQFSVERPDGSNFTLKIRSTKLEDSAMYFCASSERQGATLNYGYTFGSGTRLTVV.

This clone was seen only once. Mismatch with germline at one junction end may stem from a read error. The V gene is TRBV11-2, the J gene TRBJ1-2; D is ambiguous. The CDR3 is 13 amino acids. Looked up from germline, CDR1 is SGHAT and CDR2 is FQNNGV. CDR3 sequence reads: CASSNTQREGANF. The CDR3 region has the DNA TGTGCCAGCAGCAATACGCAAAGAGAGGGCGCCAACTTC.

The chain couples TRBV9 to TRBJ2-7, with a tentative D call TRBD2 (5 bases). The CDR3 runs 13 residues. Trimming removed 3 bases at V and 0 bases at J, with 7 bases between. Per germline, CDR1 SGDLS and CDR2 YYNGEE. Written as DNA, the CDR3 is TGTGCCAGCAGCGACCGGGGCTCCTACGAGCAGTACTTC. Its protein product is CASSDRGSYEQYF.

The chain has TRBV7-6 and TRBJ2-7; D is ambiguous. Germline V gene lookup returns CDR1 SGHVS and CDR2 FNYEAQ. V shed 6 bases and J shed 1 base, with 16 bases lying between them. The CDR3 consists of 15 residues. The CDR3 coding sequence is TGTGCCAGCAGTTCCGTCGCGGTCCCGTCCTACGAGCAGTACTTC. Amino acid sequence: CASSSVAVPSYEQYF.

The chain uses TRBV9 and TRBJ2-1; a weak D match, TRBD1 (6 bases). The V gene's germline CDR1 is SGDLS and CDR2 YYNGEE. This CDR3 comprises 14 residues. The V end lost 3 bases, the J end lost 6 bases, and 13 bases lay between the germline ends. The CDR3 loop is CASSGRTELNEQFF. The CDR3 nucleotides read TGTGCCAGCAGCGGTCGGACAGAACTCAATGAGCAGTTCTTC.

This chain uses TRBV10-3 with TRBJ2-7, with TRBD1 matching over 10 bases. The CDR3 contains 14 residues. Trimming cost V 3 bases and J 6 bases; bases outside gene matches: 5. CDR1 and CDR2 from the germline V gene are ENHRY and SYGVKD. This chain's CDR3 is CAISDPGTGVEQYF. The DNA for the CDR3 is TGTGCCATCAGTGATCCCGGGACAGGGGTCGAGCAGTACTTC.

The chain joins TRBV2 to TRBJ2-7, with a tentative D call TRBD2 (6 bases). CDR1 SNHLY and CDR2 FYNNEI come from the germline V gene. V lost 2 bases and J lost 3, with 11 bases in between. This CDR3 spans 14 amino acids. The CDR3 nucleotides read TGTGCCAGCAGTGAAATCGGGACTCACTACGAGCAGTACTTC. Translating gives CASSEIGTHYEQYF.